The rows below give T cell receptor beta chains drawn from one sample of a study of control samples from healthy donors and cancer patients. The assay was immunoSEQ multiplex PCR, and TCRdb's table has in-frame clones only and misses some. The repertoire holds some 120,000 clones, with about nine tenths as singletons. The sequencing sample was made of blood. These receptors were taken from a woman aged 18-29 years in good health. The CDR3 runs from the conserved cysteine through the conserved F or W. Each record gives: CDR3 DNA, CDR3 protein, J gene, D gene, V gene, clone size. A D gene is named only where the DNA matches it firmly. Clone size, where shown, is once, few, many, or a class for clones that have expanded.

cdr3_nt: TGTGCCAGCAGCTTAGCGGTGACGTTTTATAATTCACCCCTCCACTTT
cdr3_aa: CASSLAVTFYNSPLHF
j_call: TRBJ1-6
d_call: -
v_call: TRBV7-8
clone_size: -

cdr3_nt: TGTGCCAGCAGCTTACAGTTCAGACAGGGGGCCGGGGAGCTGTTTTTT
cdr3_aa: CASSLQFRQGAGELFF
j_call: TRBJ2-2
d_call: TRBD1
v_call: TRBV7-2
clone_size: -

cdr3_nt: TGTGCCAGCAGCAGCGACACCGGGGAGCTGTTTTTT
cdr3_aa: CASSSDTGELFF
j_call: TRBJ2-2
d_call: -
v_call: TRBV7-8
clone_size: -

cdr3_nt: TGTGCCAGCAGCAACGAGTTCGGGGAGCTGTTTTTT
cdr3_aa: CASSNEFGELFF
j_call: TRBJ2-2
d_call: -
v_call: TRBV4-2
clone_size: -

cdr3_nt: TGTGCCAGCAAGACCGGGACAGGGGGCGGCTATGGCTACACCTTC
cdr3_aa: CASKTGTGGGYGYTF
j_call: TRBJ1-2
d_call: TRBD1
v_call: TRBV6-5
clone_size: -

cdr3_nt: TGTGCCAGCAGACTAGGGAGTTCACCCCTCCACTTT
cdr3_aa: CASRLGSSPLHF
j_call: TRBJ1-6
d_call: -
v_call: TRBV28
clone_size: once

cdr3_nt: TGTGCCTGGAGTCCGCCTGGGACAGCAAATCAGCCCCAGCATTTT
cdr3_aa: CAWSPPGTANQPQHF
j_call: TRBJ1-5
d_call: TRBD1
v_call: TRBV30
clone_size: -

cdr3_nt: TGTGCCAGCAGCCGCGATCCCTATGGCTACACCTTC
cdr3_aa: CASSRDPYGYTF
j_call: TRBJ1-2
d_call: -
v_call: TRBV6-2/TRBV6-3
clone_size: -

cdr3_nt: TGTGCCAGCAGCTTAGCTTGGGCAGGGGGCGTTTATAGTGCCTACGAGCAGTACTTC
cdr3_aa: CASSLAWAGGVYSAYEQYF
j_call: TRBJ2-7
d_call: TRBD1
v_call: TRBV7-9
clone_size: -

cdr3_nt: TGTGCCACCAGTGAGGCTAGCGGGTTTTCGAGCACAGATACGCAGTATTTT
cdr3_aa: CATSEASGFSSTDTQYF
j_call: TRBJ2-3
d_call: TRBD2
v_call: TRBV24-1
clone_size: -

cdr3_nt: TGTGCCAGCAGTTACCGGGACGCATTTAATTCACCCCTCCACTTT
cdr3_aa: CASSYRDAFNSPLHF
j_call: TRBJ1-6
d_call: -
v_call: TRBV6-2/TRBV6-3
clone_size: -

cdr3_nt: TGTGCCAGCAGCGTAGACTGGCCAAATGAGCAGTTCTTC
cdr3_aa: CASSVDWPNEQFF
j_call: TRBJ2-1
d_call: -
v_call: TRBV9
clone_size: -

cdr3_nt: TGTGCCAGCAGTTCAAAGGGAGAGGGCGTTGGCGAGACCCAGTACTTC
cdr3_aa: CASSSKGEGVGETQYF
j_call: TRBJ2-5
d_call: -
v_call: TRBV28
clone_size: -

cdr3_nt: TGTGCCACCAGTGATTTGGGGGGGACGCTAGCCAAAAACATTCAGTACTTC
cdr3_aa: CATSDLGGTLAKNIQYF
j_call: TRBJ2-4
d_call: -
v_call: TRBV24-1
clone_size: -